This TCR beta chain was sequenced for a study of cytomegalovirus exposure and HLA in healthy donors. It was with 60 Vbeta and 13 Jbeta primers that the PCR ran. Assay used: immunoSEQ multiplex PCR; TCRdb lists only in-frame clones, some missing. In the table there are 100,000 to 120,000 clones, around four fifths of which are singletons. This CDR3 is built from 19 residues. V shed 2 bases, J shed 1 base, and the junction held 10 bases outside the gene matches. Germline V lookup: CDR1 SGHAT, CDR2 FQNNGV. The rearrangement links TRBV11-2 to TRBJ2-2, with 10 bases that match TRBD1. Sequenced: PBMCs. The receptor was isolated from a man younger than 45 in good health and CMV-seropositive. Written as DNA, the CDR3 is TGTGCCAGCAGCTTAAATTCTTGGGACAGGGGTCTGAACACCGGGGAGCTGTTTTTT. Translation: CASSLNSWDRGLNTGELFF.